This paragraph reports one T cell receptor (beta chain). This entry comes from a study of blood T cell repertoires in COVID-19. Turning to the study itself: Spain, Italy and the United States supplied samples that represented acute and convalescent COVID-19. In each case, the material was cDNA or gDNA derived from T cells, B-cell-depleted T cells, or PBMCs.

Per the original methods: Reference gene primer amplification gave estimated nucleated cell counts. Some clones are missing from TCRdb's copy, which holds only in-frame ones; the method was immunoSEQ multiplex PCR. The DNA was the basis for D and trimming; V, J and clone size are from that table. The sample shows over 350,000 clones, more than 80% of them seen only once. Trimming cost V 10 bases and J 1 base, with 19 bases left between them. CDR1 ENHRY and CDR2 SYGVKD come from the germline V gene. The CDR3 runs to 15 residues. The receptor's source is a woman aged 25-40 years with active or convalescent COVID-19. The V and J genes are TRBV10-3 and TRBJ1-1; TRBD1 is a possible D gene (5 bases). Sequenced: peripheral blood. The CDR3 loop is CATQGGDGRNTEAFF. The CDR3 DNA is TGTGCCACCCAGGGAGGGGATGGGAGGAACACTGAAGCTTTCTTT.